One T cell receptor (beta chain) is described in this entry. The authors prepared the TCRbeta library with unique molecular identifiers. One entry per CDR3 protein results from TCRdb running MiXCR on the PCR reads. The sample has 640,000 or so distinct CDR3 sequences, 15% to 20% seen once. This sample is drawn from a study of T-cell reconstitution after alpha-beta-depleted transplantation in children. Sequenced here: PBMCs from the stem cell graft donor, sampled from the stem cell graft. The source is a human donor who donated a stem cell graft to a child with acute myeloid leukemia.

The CDR3 loop is CASSFGGGDGYTF. CDR3 bases: TGTGCCAGCAGCTTCGGAGGGGGAGATGGCTACACCTTC. The gene calls are TRBV7-2 and TRBJ1-2; TRBD1 is a possible D gene (6 bases). This CDR3 contains 13 residues. Per germline, CDR1 SGHTA and CDR2 FQGNSA. Trimming took off 3 bases at V and 6 bases at J, with 11 bases between the two ends.